The 21 T cell receptor beta chains reported below all come from one sample, sequenced in a study of CD8 T cells in Susac syndrome (dated by TCRdb to between 2017 and 2020). The library was built by means of the immunoSEQ multiplex PCR assay. RNA was extracted using the RNeasy kit, and roughly 0.5 to 1 microgram was reverse transcribed with random hexamers. TCRdb took the public reads, trimmed them with fastp at Q25, ran MiXCR for clone calling and kept in-frame beta chains. Entries are consolidated by CDR3 protein sequence, retaining the most common genes and DNA. Across this sample there are over 100,000 distinct CDR3 sequences, with under 96% seen only once. Of the sample, 0.13% to 0.15% is held by the ten largest clones. Sequencing was performed on CD4+ T cells from PBMCs. The receptors originated from a human donor with Susac syndrome.

J is TRBJ2-3 and V is TRBV29-1; 13 bases match TRBD2. CDR1 and CDR2 from the germline V gene are SQVTM and ANQGSEA. This CDR3 spans 15 amino acids. V shed 3 bases and J 1 base; nucleotides not matched to a gene: 1. The CDR3 here is CSVDTSGRGTDTQYF. For the CDR3, the DNA is TGCAGCGTTGATACTAGCGGGAGGGGCACAGATACGCAGTATTTT.

V gene TRBV5-6 combines with J gene TRBJ2-5; 9 positions match TRBD2. The V gene's germline CDR1 is SGHDT and CDR2 YYEEEE. The CDR3 extends over 14 amino acids. Trimming cost V 2 bases and J 4 bases; bases outside gene matches: 3. The DNA of the CDR3 is TGTGCCAGCAGCTTCTTAGCGGGAGTAGAGACCCAGTACTTC. Translation gives CASSFLAGVETQYF. Full variable domain (remainder filled in from reference TRBV5-6 and TRBJ2-5): DAGVTQSPTHLIKTRGQQVTLRCSPKSGHDTVSWYQQALGQGPQFIFQYYEEEERQRGNFPDRFSGHQFPNYSSELNVNALLLGDSALYLCASSFLAGVETQYFGPGTRLLVL.

The V call is TRBV18, the J call TRBJ1-2; D uncertain. Between the trimmed V and J ends, which lost 4 bases and 8 bases, there was a span of 17 bases. This CDR3 has 14 residues. The V gene's germline CDR1 is KGHSH and CDR2 LQKENI. In DNA form, the CDR3 reads TGTGCCAGCTCACAATCATCGACGCTCGGGGGCTACACCTTC. This codes for CASSQSSTLGGYTF.

V gene TRBV5-4 combines with J gene TRBJ1-1, with TRBD1 matching over 8 bases. Germline values: CDR1 SGHNT, CDR2 YYREEE (reference sequence). J lost 3 bases, V lost 5 bases, and 6 bases had no gene match. The CDR3 runs 14 residues. CDR3 protein: CASRSAGQDTEAFF. The CDR3 DNA reads TGTGCCAGCAGATCCGCGGGACAGGACACTGAAGCTTTCTTT.

The chain is built from TRBV24-1 and TRBJ2-5; 10 bases match TRBD2. V shed 1 base, J shed 2 bases, and the junction held 3 bases outside the gene matches. Germline-derived CDR1 and CDR2 are KGHDR and SFDVKD. The CDR3 totals 16 residues. DNA of the CDR3: TGTGCCACCAGTGATTTCACTAGCGGGGAGCAAGAGACCCAGTACTTC. It codes for CATSDFTSGEQETQYF.

V gene TRBV30 combines with J gene TRBJ1-1, with TRBD1 matching 9 bases. After removal of 2 bases from V and 5 bases from J, the junction contained 6 bases not matched to a gene. CDR1 and CDR2 from the germline V gene are GTSNPN and SVGIG (reference sequence). The CDR3 runs to 14 residues. The CDR3 sequence is CAWSPDRGFTEAFF. CDR3 nucleotide sequence: TGTGCCTGGAGTCCCGACAGGGGGTTTACTGAAGCTTTCTTT. Looking up the rest from reference TRBV30 and TRBJ1-1 gives the full variable domain: SQTIHQWPATLVQPVGSPLSLECTVEGTSNPNLYWYRQAAGRGLQLLFYSVGIGQISSEVPQNLSASRPQDRQFILSSKKLLLSDSGFYLCAWSPDRGFTEAFFGQGTRLTVV.

The chain employs TRBV12-3 or TRBV12-4 and TRBJ2-2, with a possible D match to TRBD1 (5 bases). V lost 6 bases, J lost 1 base, and 9 bases lay in between. The CDR3 contains 14 residues. The CDR3 loop is CASRQDRNTGELFF. In DNA form, the CDR3 reads TGTGCCAGCAGACAAGACAGGAACACCGGGGAGCTGTTTTTT.

This rearrangement joins TRBV9 to TRBJ2-3; D is ambiguous. V gave up 6 bases and J gave up 2 bases, with 7 bases separating them. The germline gives CDR1 SGDLS, CDR2 YYNGEE. CDR3 length: 12 residues. CDR3 coding DNA: TGTGCCAGCAAAGGGAACACAGATACGCAGTATTTT. Translating it yields CASKGNTDTQYF.

The chain has TRBV30 and TRBJ2-1; TRBD2 might be the D (6 bases). V lost 2 bases to trimming and J lost 8 bases, with 19 bases between them. The CDR3 has 15 residues. Germline CDR1 is GTSNPN and CDR2 is SVGIG (reference sequence). CDR3 residues: CAWSRAEGWADEQFF. DNA for the CDR3: TGTGCCTGGAGTAGGGCGGAGGGTTGGGCTGATGAGCAGTTCTTC. The full variable domain, its missing parts supplied by reference TRBV30 and TRBJ2-1, is SQTIHQWPATLVQPVGSPLSLECTVEGTSNPNLYWYRQAAGRGLQLLFYSVGIGQISSEVPQNLSASRPQDRQFILSSKKLLLSDSGFYLCAWSRAEGWADEQFFGPGTRLTVL.

V is TRBV7-9 and J is TRBJ1-1; 10 bases are a match to TRBD1. The CDR3 has 12 amino acids. Germline V gives CDR1 SEHNR, CDR2 FQNEAQ (reference sequence). V trimming: 7 bases; J trimming: 7 bases; junction bases outside the gene matches: 3. This CDR3 reads CASNDRGLEAFF. The CDR3 nucleotides read TGTGCCAGCAATGACAGGGGGCTTGAAGCTTTCTTT. The full variable domain, in which reference TRBV7-9 and TRBJ1-1 provide the parts outside the CDR3, is DTGVSQNPRHKITKRGQNVTFRCDPISEHNRLYWYRQTLGQGPEFLTYFQNEAQLEKSRLLSDRFSAERPKGSFSTLEIQRTEQGDSAMYLCASNDRGLEAFFGQGTRLTVV.

This clonotype was detected once. The V and J genes are TRBV4-1 and TRBJ1-2; the D is unclear. The CDR3 extends over 14 amino acids. Germline CDR1 MGHRA, CDR2 YSYEKL. Trimming took off 1 base at V and 4 bases at J, with 10 bases between the two ends. CDR3 sequence: CASSQVGQSYGYTF. The DNA for the CDR3 is TGCGCCAGCAGCCAAGTCGGGCAGTCCTATGGCTACACCTTC.

V and J are TRBV7-9 and TRBJ2-7, with 8 bases that match TRBD1. The ends lost 5 bases at V and 4 bases at J; junction bases unmatched: 7. The CDR3 is 14 residues long. CDR1 is SEHNR, CDR2 FQNEAQ, per germline (reference sequence). The CDR3 reads CASSPLDRAYEQYF. In nucleotides, the CDR3 is TGTGCCAGCAGCCCTCTGGACAGGGCGTACGAGCAGTACTTC.

The chain employs TRBV2 and TRBJ2-4, with 8 nucleotides matching TRBD1. V shed 7 bases, J shed 8 bases, and the junction held 10 bases outside the gene matches. Germline loops: CDR1 SNHLY, CDR2 FYNNEI. This CDR3 has 14 amino acids. CDR3 sequence: CASTSFQGADIQYF. The CDR3 DNA reads TGTGCCAGCACCTCGTTCCAGGGGGCGGACATTCAGTACTTC.

The chain uses TRBV5-1 and TRBJ1-2; no firm D call. V was shortened by 0 bases and J by 4 bases, with 13 bases between the two germline ends. Germline-derived CDR1 and CDR2 are SGHRS and YFSETQ. The CDR3 has 15 amino acids. The CDR3: CASSLGGGPTYGYTF. DNA of the CDR3: TGCGCCAGCAGCTTGGGTGGAGGGCCAACCTATGGCTACACCTTC.

The V call is TRBV27, the J call TRBJ2-5; D might be TRBD1 or TRBD2, each matching 5 bases. With 4 bases removed from V and 5 bases from J, the gap between germline ends came to 14 bases. CDR3 length equals 14 residues. CDR1 is MNHEY and CDR2 is SMNVEV in the germline V gene (reference sequence). In DNA, the CDR3 is TGTGCCAGCAGTTACCGGGACCATTGGGAGACCCAGTACTTC. Translation: CASSYRDHWETQYF.

The rearrangement joins TRBV29-1 to TRBJ2-5, with D tentatively TRBD1 (6 bases). CDR1 is SQVTM and CDR2 is ANQGSEA in the germline V gene. The CDR3 totals 15 residues. The V gene lost 6 bases and the J gene lost 2 bases, with 19 bases spanning the gap. DNA for the CDR3: TGCAGCGTCCAAGGGCAGCAGGGGAATCAAGAGACCCAGTACTTC. This encodes CSVQGQQGNQETQYF.

This clonotype appeared once. The chain recombines TRBV10-3 with TRBJ1-1, with D possibly TRBD1 on 6 matching bases. Per germline, CDR1 ENHRY and CDR2 SYGVKD. The length of the CDR3 is 13 residues. Trimming cost V 9 bases and J 1 base, with 12 bases left between them. The DNA for the CDR3 is TGTGCCATGGCCCCAGGGGCGAACACTGAAGCTTTCTTT. Translation gives CAMAPGANTEAFF.

This chain links TRBV19 with TRBJ1-2; possible D gene TRBD1, 5 bases. The V end lost 5 bases, the J end lost 1 base, and 14 bases lay between the germline ends. The CDR3 contains 15 residues. CDR1 is LNHDA, CDR2 SQIVND, per germline (reference sequence). The CDR3 is CASSVRTRNNYGYTF. The DNA for the CDR3 is TGTGCCAGTAGTGTGAGGACAAGAAATAACTATGGCTACACCTTC.

The chain employs TRBV2 and TRBJ1-4; TRBD1 is a possible D gene (5 bases). This CDR3 region has 15 residues. Germline V gives CDR1 SNHLY, CDR2 FYNNEI. Trimming took 3 bases from V and 1 from J, leaving 9 bases between them. In DNA, the CDR3 is TGTGCCAGCAGTGACACAGGACGAACTAATGAAAAACTGTTTTTT. Translated, it gives CASSDTGRTNEKLFF.

This chain joins TRBV29-1 and TRBJ2-3; D is undetermined. The CDR3 runs to 10 residues. In germline, CDR1 is SQVTM, CDR2 ANQGSEA. V lost 8 bases to trimming and J lost 3 bases, with 6 bases between them. The CDR3 nucleotides read TGCAGCTCCTCGACAGATACGCAGTATTTT. Amino acid sequence: CSSSTDTQYF.

Written as DNA, the CDR3 is TGCAGTGCTAGAAGAGGGGAGCAGTACTTC. Amino acid sequence: CSARRGEQYF. V usage is TRBV20-1 and J usage is TRBJ2-7, with D tentatively TRBD2 (5 bases). Trimming removed 2 bases from V and 7 bases from J, with 6 bases in between. Looked up from germline, CDR1 is DFQATT and CDR2 is SNEGSKA (reference sequence). The CDR3 runs to 10 residues.